One T cell receptor (beta chain) is described in this entry. Its matching antigen is unknown. The entry originates in a study of T cells in Graves' hyperthyroidism and ophthalmopathy. Trimming left V 5 bases short and J 3 bases short, with 14 bases between. Germline V gives CDR1 SGHNT, CDR2 YENEEA. The CDR3 has 15 amino acids. Template material for amplifying TCR beta CDR3 regions consisted of RNA transcripts. Researchers ran a first-round RT-PCR on the TCR CDR3 using the HTBI primer set. Each CDR3 protein gets one entry after TCRdb re-called the multiplex PCR reads with MiXCR. The sample includes hundreds of thousands of distinct CDR3 sequences, roughly a sixth of them seen just once. Study findings and constraints: Most thyroid-expanded clonotypes above 0.001 were also found in blood. Ophthalmopathy was distinguished from stable hyperthyroidism by 13 V-J signatures.

This chain links TRBV11-3 with TRBJ2-1; a possible D gene is TRBD2 (5 bases). The sequence was obtained from a woman in her forties or fifties with Graves' hyperthyroidism that later progressed to Graves' ophthalmopathy. The specimen was blood. CDR3 nucleotide sequence: TGTGCCAGCAGCCCAATGGACTCGAACTACAATGAGCAGTTCTTC. Translating it yields CASSPMDSNYNEQFF.